A single sample gave rise to the 7 T cell receptor beta chains below, sequenced in a study of CD8 T cells in ankylosing spondylitis. Using its own MiXCR run on the 5' RACE reads, TCRdb lists one record per CDR3 protein. The sample has around 150,000 distinct CDR3 sequences; 7.3% are singletons. The sequenced sample consisted of blood, either unsorted or a sorted T cell fraction (not recorded which). These receptors all come from a female donor with ankylosing spondylitis or in good health (not recorded which).

The chain combines TRBV3-1 with TRBJ2-7; 8 bases fit TRBD1. V lost 4 bases to trimming and J lost 1 base; unmatched junction nucleotides: 3. Germline values: CDR1 LGHDT, CDR2 YNNKEL (reference sequence). The CDR3 is 14 amino acids. The CDR3 DNA reads as TGTGCCAGCAGCCCCCGGGACAGGTCCTACGAGCAGTACTTC. As protein: CASSPRDRSYEQYF.

This clonotype was observed many times. The rearrangement uses TRBV12-3 or TRBV12-4 and TRBJ1-5, with D tentatively TRBD1 (5 bases). The V and J ends lost 4 bases and 5 bases respectively, with 12 bases between them. The CDR3 has 14 residues. DNA for the CDR3: TGTGCCAGCAGTTGGTTGAGGGACGATCAGCCCCAGCATTTT. Translated, it gives CASSWLRDDQPQHF.

This clonotype occurred many times. The chain is built from TRBV5-1 and TRBJ2-2; D possibly uses TRBD1 or TRBD2 (6 bases each). Germline V gene data show CDR1 as SGHRS and CDR2 as YFSETQ. Trimming cost V 7 bases and J 4 bases, with 17 bases left between them. The CDR3 has 15 residues. The CDR3 DNA follows: TGCGCCAGCCAAGAGGGGGGCCGTAGCACCGGGGAGCTGTTTTTT. Its protein is CASQEGGRSTGELFF.

This chain links TRBV19 with TRBJ1-5; 11 bases are shared with TRBD1. The trim removed 4 bases at V and 6 bases at J, leaving 8 bases unmatched. The CDR3 spans 16 residues. Germline CDR1 reads LNHDA; CDR2 reads SQIVND (reference sequence). In DNA, the CDR3 is TGTGCCAGTAGTACCCTTAGGACAGGGGGCCTTCAGCCCCAGCATTTT. This codes for CASSTLRTGGLQPQHF.

This clonotype appeared a few times. The genes are TRBV12-3 or TRBV12-4 and TRBJ2-1, with D perhaps TRBD1 (7 bases). The V end was cut by 8 bases, the J end by 8 bases, with 13 bases between. The CDR3 loop spans 12 amino acids. In DNA, the CDR3 is TGTGCCAGCGATTCCAGGGGGGATGAGCAGTTCTTC. Translation gives CASDSRGDEQFF.

This clonotype appeared many times. The gene calls are TRBV7-2 and TRBJ2-5; D remains unclear. Germline V CDR1 and CDR2: SGHTA, FQGNSA. Trimming left V 2 bases short and J 3 bases short, with 10 bases between. The CDR3 runs to 14 residues. The CDR3 DNA follows: TGTGCCAGCAGCTTATTTGGCAGAGAAGAGACCCAGTACTTC. Residues: CASSLFGREETQYF.

This clonotype came up a few times. This chain connects TRBV5-4 to TRBJ2-7; no clear D. This CDR3 contains 13 residues. V dropped 3 bases and J dropped 0 bases, with 7 bases sitting between them. CDR1 is SGHNT, CDR2 YYREEE, per germline (reference sequence). The CDR3 DNA reads TGTGCCAGCAGCTCGGACGCCTCCTACGAGCAGTACTTC. This codes for CASSSDASYEQYF.